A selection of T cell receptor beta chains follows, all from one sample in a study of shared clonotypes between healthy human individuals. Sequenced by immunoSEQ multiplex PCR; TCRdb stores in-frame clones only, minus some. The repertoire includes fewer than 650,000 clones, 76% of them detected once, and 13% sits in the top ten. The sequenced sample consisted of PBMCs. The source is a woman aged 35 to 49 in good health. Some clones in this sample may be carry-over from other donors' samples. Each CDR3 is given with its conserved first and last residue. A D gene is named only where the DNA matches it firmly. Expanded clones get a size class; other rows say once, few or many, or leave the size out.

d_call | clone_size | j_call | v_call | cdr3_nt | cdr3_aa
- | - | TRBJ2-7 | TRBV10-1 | TGCGCCAGCAGTGAGGCAGAAGCAGGGGAGGGCTACGAGCAGTACTTC | CASSEAEAGEGYEQYF
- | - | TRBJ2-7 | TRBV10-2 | TGCGCCAGCAGTCAGACACCCCGAAGACTAAACTACGAGCAGTACTTC | CASSQTPRRLNYEQYF
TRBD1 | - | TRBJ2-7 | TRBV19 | TGTGCCAGTAGTATAGATACCGGGACAGTTACCTACGAGCAGTACTTC | CASSIDTGTVTYEQYF
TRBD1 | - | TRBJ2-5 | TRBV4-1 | TGCGCCAGCAGCCAAGATTACGGACAGGGAACCCAAGAGACCCAGTACTTC | CASSQDYGQGTQETQYF
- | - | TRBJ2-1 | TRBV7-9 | TGTGCCAGCAGCTTAGGATCCTCCTTATACAATGAGCAGTTCTTC | CASSLGSSLYNEQFF
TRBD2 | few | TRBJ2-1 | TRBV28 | TGTGCCAGCAGTTTGTGGGGTAGCGGGAGTCTCGATGAGCAGTTCTTC | CASSLWGSGSLDEQFF
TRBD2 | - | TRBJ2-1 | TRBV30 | TGTGCCTGGGAGAAACTAGCGGAGTTCCCAAACTATGAGCAGTTCTTC | CAWEKLAEFPNYEQFF
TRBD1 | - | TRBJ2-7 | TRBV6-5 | TGTGCCAGCAGTTACTCGACAGGGGCCTACGAGCAGTACTTC | CASSYSTGAYEQYF
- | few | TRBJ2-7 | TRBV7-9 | TGTGCCAGCAGCTTAGAACTAGCCTACGAGCAGTACTTC | CASSLELAYEQYF
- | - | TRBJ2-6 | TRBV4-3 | TGCGCCAGCAGCCAGGACGGGAGCTCTGGGGCCAACGTCCTGACTTTC | CASSQDGSSGANVLTF
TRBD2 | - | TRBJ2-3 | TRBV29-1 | TGCAGCGTTGCCGCGGGAGTTGGAGATACGCAGTATTTT | CSVAAGVGDTQYF
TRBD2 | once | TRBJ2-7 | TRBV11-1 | TGTGCCAGCAGCCGCGCGGGAGCGGGAGCAAGGTACGAGCAGTACTTC | CASSRAGAGARYEQYF
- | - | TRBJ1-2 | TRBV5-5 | TGTGCCAGCAGCCCCGGCCTGCAGGCTAACTATGGCTACACCTTC | CASSPGLQANYGYTF
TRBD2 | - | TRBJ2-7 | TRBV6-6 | TGTGCCAGCAGTTACACCCGACTAGCGGATACCTACGAGCAGTACTTC | CASSYTRLADTYEQYF
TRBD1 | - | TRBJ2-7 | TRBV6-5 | TGTGCCAGCAGTTCTACAGGGGTTGCCGACCACGAGCAGTACTTC | CASSSTGVADHEQYF
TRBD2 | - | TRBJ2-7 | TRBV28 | TGTGCCAGCAGCCGACCACTAGCGGGAGCCTCCTACGAGCAGTACTTC | CASSRPLAGASYEQYF
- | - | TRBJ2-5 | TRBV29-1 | TGCAGCGGCGGACAAGTAGAGACCCAGTACTTC | CSGGQVETQYF
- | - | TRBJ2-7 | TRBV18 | TGTGCCAGCTCACCACCAGAAGGGTTCGGTTACGAGCAGTACTTC | CASSPPEGFGYEQYF
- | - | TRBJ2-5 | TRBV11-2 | TGTGCCAGCAGCTTAGCGATCGAGACCCAGTACTTC | CASSLAIETQYF
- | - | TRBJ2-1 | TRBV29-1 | TGCAGCGTTGAGTGGGACATCCAGGACAATGAGCAGTTCTTC | CSVEWDIQDNEQFF
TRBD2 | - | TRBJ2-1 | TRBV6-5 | TGTGCCGGCAGTTCCCCTCGACTAGCGGGGGCCCCGGAGCAGTTCTTC | CAGSSPRLAGAPEQFF
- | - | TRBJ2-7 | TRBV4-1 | TGCGCCAGCAGCCAAGTGAAGCGGACCTACGAGCAGTACTTC | CASSQVKRTYEQYF
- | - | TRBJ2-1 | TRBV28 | TGTGCCAGCACACCGAGGGGGCTAGCGGTCAATGAGCAGTTCTTC | CASTPRGLAVNEQFF
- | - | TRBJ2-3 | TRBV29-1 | TGCAGCGTAGACCACAAGAGCAGGGCTAATACGCAGTATTTT | CSVDHKSRANTQYF
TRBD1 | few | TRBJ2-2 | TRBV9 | TGTGCCAGCAGCTCCCGGACAGGCGTCATAGGGGGGGAGCTGTTTTTT | CASSSRTGVIGGELFF
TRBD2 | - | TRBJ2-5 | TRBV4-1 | TGCGCCAGCAGCCATCCCGGGACTAGCCAAGAGACCCAGTACTTC | CASSHPGTSQETQYF
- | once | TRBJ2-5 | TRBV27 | TGTGCCAGCAGTCCTGGGACTTTGGGTCCCCCCGAGACCCAGTACTTC | CASSPGTLGPPETQYF
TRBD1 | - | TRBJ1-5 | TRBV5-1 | TGCGCCAGCAGCCAAGGGGACAGGGGCGATCAGCCCCAGCATTTT | CASSQGDRGDQPQHF
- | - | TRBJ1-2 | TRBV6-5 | TGTGCCAGCAGTAAAGGCAGGGACTATGGCTACACCTTC | CASSKGRDYGYTF
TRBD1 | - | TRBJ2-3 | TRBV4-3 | TGCGCCAGCAGCCCGGCCCCGGGACAGGGGGAATACATAGCTACGCAGTATTTT | CASSPAPGQGEYIATQYF
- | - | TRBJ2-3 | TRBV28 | TGTGCCAGCAGTTTAGGGGTTGGACCTTATACAGATACGCAGTATTTT | CASSLGVGPYTDTQYF
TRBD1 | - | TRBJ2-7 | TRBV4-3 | TGCGCCAGCAGCCAAGATCGGGACAGGGTATGGGAGCAGTACTTC | CASSQDRDRVWEQYF
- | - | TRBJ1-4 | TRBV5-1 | TGCGCCAGCAGCTTGATGAGGGGCACGGATGAAAAACTGCTTTTT | CASSLMRGTDEKLLF
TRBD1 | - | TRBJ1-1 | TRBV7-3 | TGTGCCAGCAGCGTTGACAGGGATCAACGAGCTTTCTTT | CASSVDRDQRAFF
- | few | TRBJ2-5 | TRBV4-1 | TGCGCCAGCAGCCAAGTAATGACCCTAACCCAAGGCACCCAGTACTTC | CASSQVMTLTQGTQYF
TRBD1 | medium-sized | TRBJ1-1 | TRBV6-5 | TGTGCCAGCCGACAGGGGAGCGCTGAAGCTTTCTTT | CASRQGSAEAFF
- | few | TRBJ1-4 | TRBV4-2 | TGTGCCAGCAGCGGTCCTCGTATGGAACTGTTTTTT | CASSGPRMELFF
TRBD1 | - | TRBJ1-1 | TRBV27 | TGTGCCAGCAGTCCGCGGACAGGGTCTTCCGCTGAAGCTTTCTTT | CASSPRTGSSAEAFF
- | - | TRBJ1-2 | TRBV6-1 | TGTGCCAGCAGTGAAAATAGGCCCGCTTACTCCTATGGCTACACCTTC | CASSENRPAYSYGYTF
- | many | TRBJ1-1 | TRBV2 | TGTGCCAGCAGTGTCACAGTGAACACTGAAGCTTTCTTT | CASSVTVNTEAFF
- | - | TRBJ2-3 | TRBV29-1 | TGCAGCGTGGCGGACTGGCTACGCACAGATACGCAGTATTTT | CSVADWLRTDTQYF
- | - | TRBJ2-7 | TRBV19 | TGTGCCAGTAGTAGGAATGCCGGTGGGATAGTGCAGTACTTC | CASSRNAGGIVQYF
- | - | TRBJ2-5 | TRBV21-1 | TGTGCCAGCAGCAAAGCAGGGGCGGGAGCACGCCAAGAGACCCAGTACTTC | CASSKAGAGARQETQYF
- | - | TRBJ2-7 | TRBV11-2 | TGTGCCAGCAGCCCCCATGGGGACGAGCAGTACTTC | CASSPHGDEQYF
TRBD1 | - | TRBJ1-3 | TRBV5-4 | TGTGCCAGCAGCTTGATGGGACAGGGGCTAGGCACCATATATTTT | CASSLMGQGLGTIYF
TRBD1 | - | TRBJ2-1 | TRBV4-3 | TGCGCCAGCAGCCAAGATTGGGGGGACAGGCGGATCTTC | CASSQDWGDRRIF
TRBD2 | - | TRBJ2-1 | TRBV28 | TGTGCCAGCAGTTTATCACTAAGGACTAGCGGGAGCGATGAGCAGTTCTTC | CASSLSLRTSGSDEQFF